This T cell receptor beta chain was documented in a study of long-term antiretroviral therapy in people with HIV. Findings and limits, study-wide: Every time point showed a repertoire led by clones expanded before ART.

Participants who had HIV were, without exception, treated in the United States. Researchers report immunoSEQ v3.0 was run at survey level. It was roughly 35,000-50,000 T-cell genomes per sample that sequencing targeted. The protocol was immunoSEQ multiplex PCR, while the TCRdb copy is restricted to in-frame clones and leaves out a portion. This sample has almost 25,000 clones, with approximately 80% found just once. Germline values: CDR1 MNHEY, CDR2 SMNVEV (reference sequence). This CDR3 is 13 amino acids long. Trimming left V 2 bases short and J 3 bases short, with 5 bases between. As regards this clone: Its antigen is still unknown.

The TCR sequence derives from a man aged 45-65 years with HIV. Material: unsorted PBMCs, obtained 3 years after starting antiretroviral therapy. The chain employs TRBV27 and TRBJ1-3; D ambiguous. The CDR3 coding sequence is TGTGCCAGCAGTTTAACCTTTGGAAACACCATATATTTT. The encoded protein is CASSLTFGNTIYF.